This entry lists 32 T cell receptor beta chains sequenced from one sample in a study of blood T cell repertoires in COVID-19. Only in-frame clones appear in the TCRdb table, and some are missing; sequencing was by immunoSEQ multiplex PCR. This table has approximately 290,000 clones, over 85% appearing once. The sample consisted of peripheral blood. Every receptor here comes from a woman aged 25 to 39 with COVID-19, enrolled during active disease.

The CDR3 loop reads CASSDWDTGQYF. The CDR3 DNA sequence: TGTGCCAGCAGTGATTGGGACACAGGACAGTATTTT. The V and J genes are TRBV6-1 and TRBJ2-3, with a possible D match to TRBD1 (6 bases). The CDR3 sequence is 12 residues long. Germline V CDR1 and CDR2: MNHNS, SASEGT. The V end was cut by 3 bases, the J end by 12 bases, with 13 bases between.

The chain employs TRBV4-2 and TRBJ2-3; maybe TRBD2 (6 bases). The CDR3 loop spans 13 amino acids. CDR1 LGHNA and CDR2 YNFKEQ come from the germline V gene. V dropped 7 bases and J dropped 1 base, with 9 bases sitting between them. The CDR3 DNA sequence: TGTGCCAGCACTTGGGGGGGCACAGATACGCAGTATTTT. Amino acid sequence: CASTWGGTDTQYF.

This clone has a single count. The V and J genes are TRBV28 and TRBJ1-2; the match to TRBD1 covers 8 bases. V trimming: 11 bases; J trimming: 8 bases; junction bases outside the gene matches: 13. Per germline, CDR1 MDHEN and CDR2 SYDVKM. The CDR3 consists of 13 residues. CDR3 in amino acids: CAGTETGVEGYTF. CDR3 in DNA: TGTGCCGGAACAGAGACAGGGGTGGAAGGCTACACCTTC.

V gene TRBV9 combines with J gene TRBJ2-3; 8 bases align to TRBD1. The germline CDR1 and CDR2 sequences are SGDLS and YYNGEE. Trimming took 2 bases from V and 1 from J; bases not matched to a gene: 6. The length of the CDR3 is 16 residues. DNA for the CDR3: TGTGCCAGCAGCGTTCGGACAGGGTCGGGCACAGATACGCAGTATTTT. It translates to CASSVRTGSGTDTQYF.

There are a few counts of this clone. The chain combines TRBV9 with TRBJ1-2; 10 bases agree with TRBD1. The CDR3 consists of 16 residues. Trimming removed 0 bases from V and 5 bases from J; junction bases left unmatched: 7. Per germline, CDR1 SGDLS and CDR2 YYNGEE. The CDR3: CASSVGGQGSEYGYTF. DNA for the CDR3: TGTGCCAGCAGCGTAGGGGGACAGGGGTCCGAATATGGCTACACCTTC.

V is TRBV4-1 and J is TRBJ1-3, with D possibly matching TRBD1 (5 bases). The germline CDR1 and CDR2 sequences are MGHRA and YSYEKL. V was cut by 1 base and J by 0 bases, with 7 bases left in between. The length of the CDR3 is 15 residues. CDR3 DNA sequence: TGCGCCAGCAGCCAAGTAGGGGACTCTGGAAACACCATATATTTT. Translation: CASSQVGDSGNTIYF.

This clone was seen once. The V call is TRBV9, the J call TRBJ2-5; 7 bases fit TRBD2. CDR1 and CDR2 (germline): SGDLS, YYNGEE. The CDR3 spans 16 residues. V trimming: 2 bases; J trimming: 4 bases; junction bases outside the gene matches: 11. CDR3 DNA: TGTGCCAGCAGCGTCATGGGCGGGGGAGAAGGAGAGACCCAGTACTTC. Translation: CASSVMGGGEGETQYF.

This rearrangement joins TRBV5-6 to TRBJ1-3; tentatively, D is TRBD1 (5 bases). From germline, CDR1 is SGHDT and CDR2 YYEEEE. This CDR3 comprises 17 residues. V lost 4 bases and J lost 4, with 21 bases in between. The DNA of the CDR3 is TGTGCCAGCAGCCATCTTGCTGGAGGGGCCTTGGGAAACACCATATATTTT. The encoded protein is CASSHLAGGALGNTIYF. The full variable domain, its missing parts supplied by reference TRBV5-6 and TRBJ1-3, is DAGVTQSPTHLIKTRGQQVTLRCSPKSGHDTVSWYQQALGQGPQFIFQYYEEEERQRGNFPDRFSGHQFPNYSSELNVNALLLGDSALYLCASSHLAGGALGNTIYFGEGSWLTVV.

The genes are TRBV28 and TRBJ1-2; a weak D match, TRBD1 (5 bases). Trimming took off 2 bases at V and 4 bases at J, with 8 bases between the two ends. The CDR3 extends over 13 amino acids. Per the germline V gene, CDR1 is MDHEN and CDR2 is SYDVKM. Here the CDR3 reads CASSLRTPYGYTF. CDR3 coding DNA: TGTGCCAGCAGTTTACGGACACCCTATGGCTACACCTTC.

The gene calls are TRBV7-9 and TRBJ2-1; 11 positions match TRBD1. The trim removed 1 base at V and 3 bases at J, leaving 2 bases unmatched. Germline CDR1 reads SEHNR; CDR2 reads FQNEAQ (reference sequence). The CDR3 spans 16 residues. DNA for the CDR3: TGTGCCAGCAGCTTAGGGGGACAGGGGGTCTACAATGAGCAGTTCTTC. Translation gives CASSLGGQGVYNEQFF.

V is TRBV9 and J is TRBJ1-5, with D tentatively TRBD1 (6 bases). The germline V and J ends were trimmed by 4 bases and 6 bases, with 17 bases remaining between them. Germline loops: CDR1 SGDLS, CDR2 YYNGEE. The CDR3 sequence is 15 residues long. The DNA for the CDR3 is TGTGCCAGCAGCCCCGGGCGGGGGGGCTTTCAGCCCCAGCATTTT. Protein product: CASSPGRGGFQPQHF.

CDR3 nucleotide sequence: TGTGCCAGCAGCCAGGCTTCGGGACTGGAGGGAGAGACCCAGTACTTC. This gives the protein CASSQASGLEGETQYF. This chain joins TRBV4-2 and TRBJ2-5, with a tentative D call TRBD2 (6 bases). This CDR3 has 16 amino acids. Trimming took off 3 bases at V and 4 bases at J, with 18 bases between the two ends. CDR1 and CDR2 (germline): LGHNA, YNFKEQ.

This chain uses TRBV28 with TRBJ1-1, with D perhaps TRBD1 (5 bases). This CDR3 is 15 amino acids long. Trimming shortened V by 6 bases and J by 6 bases, and 20 bases separated the two germline ends. The V gene's germline CDR1 is MDHEN and CDR2 SYDVKM. CDR3: CASSWGREGAAEAFF. The CDR3 nucleotides read TGTGCCAGCAGCTGGGGTAGGGAAGGGGCCGCTGAAGCTTTCTTT.

This clone was observed a handful of times. The chain recombines TRBV6-4 with TRBJ2-1; 10 nucleotides align to TRBD2. V was clipped by 2 bases and J by 0 bases; unmatched bases: 1. The germline gives CDR1 MRHNA, CDR2 SNTAGT. This CDR3 has 16 residues. CDR3 sequence reads: CASSDSGGASYNEQFF. The CDR3 DNA is TGTGCCAGCAGTGACAGCGGGGGGGCCTCCTACAATGAGCAGTTCTTC.

The table lists this clone with a count of one. The chain couples TRBV19 to TRBJ2-1, with 11 bases lining up with TRBD2. In germline, CDR1 is LNHDA, CDR2 SQIVND (reference sequence). Trimming cost V 6 bases and J 2 bases; bases outside gene matches: 3. There are 15 residues in the CDR3. The CDR3 protein is CASSSTSGAYNEQFF. The CDR3 DNA follows: TGTGCCAGTAGCTCGACTAGCGGGGCCTACAATGAGCAGTTCTTC.

In regard to this clone: No conserved phenylalanine or tryptophan is present at the end of the CDR3, so a read error is the likely explanation. The DNA is omitted, as the CDR3 cannot be located on it reliably, and the CDR3 follows TCRdb's listing. The V gene is TRBV29-1, the J gene TRBJ1-2. The germline gives CDR1 SQVTM, CDR2 ANQGSEA. Termini included, the CDR3 measures 11 amino acids. CDR3 sequence reads: CSVVGGAERVI.

This clone turned up a few times. V and J are TRBV5-6 and TRBJ2-7, with TRBD1 matching over 10 bases. Per the germline V gene, CDR1 is SGHDT and CDR2 is YYEEEE. CDR3 size: 14 residues. The ends lost 5 bases at V and 3 bases at J; junction bases unmatched: 5. DNA of the CDR3: TGTGCCAGCAGTCCCGACAGGGGGCTCTACGAGCAGTACTTC. Its protein product is CASSPDRGLYEQYF.

The DNA of the CDR3 is TGTGCCACCAGCAGAGCTCGGGACTTCCCCCTGAGCACAGATACGCAGTATTTT. Protein sequence: CATSRARDFPLSTDTQYF. This rearrangement joins TRBV15 to TRBJ2-3; maybe TRBD2 (6 bases). Trimming left V 1 base short and J 0 bases short, with 17 bases between. CDR3 length equals 18 residues. The V gene's germline CDR1 is LNHNV and CDR2 YYDKDF (reference sequence).

As to this clone: At the DNA level, this CDR3 is encoded by other sequences in the same sample as well. J is TRBJ2-1 and V is TRBV5-1, with D possibly matching TRBD1 (7 bases). Per germline, CDR1 SGHRS and CDR2 YFSETQ. V was clipped by 4 bases and J by 0 bases, with 11 bases between them. CDR3 length equals 15 residues. For the CDR3, the DNA is TGCGCCAGCAGCGGAGGGGGCAGCTCCTACAATGAGCAGTTCTTC. It specifies CASSGGGSSYNEQFF.

The chain uses TRBV6-5 and TRBJ2-5, with TRBD1 matching 7 bases. This CDR3 contains 15 residues. Trimming cost V 1 base and J 3 bases; bases outside gene matches: 5. Germline V gives CDR1 MNHEY, CDR2 SVGAGI. CDR3 residues: CASSYLGGWEETQYF. In nucleotides, the CDR3 is TGTGCCAGCAGTTACTTAGGGGGCTGGGAAGAGACCCAGTACTTC.

J is TRBJ1-2 and V is TRBV6-2 or TRBV6-3; 7 bases are a match to TRBD1. Losses at the gene ends were 4 bases for V and 8 bases for J; bases not matched to a gene: 13. This CDR3 is 15 amino acids long. In germline, CDR1 is MNHEY, CDR2 SVGEGT. The CDR3 sequence is CASSFKKGAGSGYTF. The DNA for the CDR3 is TGTGCCAGCAGTTTTAAGAAGGGGGCTGGGTCCGGCTACACCTTC.

This clone was seen a single time. V is TRBV7-8 and J is TRBJ1-1; possibly TRBD1 for D (5 bases). Germline V lookup: CDR1 SGHVS, CDR2 FQNEAQ. Trimming pared 6 bases from V and 1 base from J, leaving 15 bases between. This CDR3 has 15 residues. The CDR3 DNA sequence: TGTGCCAGCAGAAAAGACAGACTTGGGAACACTGAAGCTTTCTTT. Its translation is CASRKDRLGNTEAFF.

This chain joins TRBV5-1 and TRBJ2-2, with a tentative D call TRBD1 (7 bases). Germline V CDR1 and CDR2: SGHRS, YFSETQ. Trimming stripped 1 base from V and 4 bases from J, with 17 bases between. This CDR3 region has 17 residues. Here the CDR3 reads CASSLTEGAAGTGELFF. The CDR3 nucleotides read TGCGCCAGCAGCTTGACGGAGGGGGCGGCTGGCACCGGGGAGCTGTTTTTT.

This chain connects TRBV9 to TRBJ2-5, with 8 bases fitting TRBD2. Germline CDR1 and CDR2: SGDLS and YYNGEE. V lost 0 bases and J lost 5; bases outside the gene matches: 6. This CDR3 spans 15 amino acids. The CDR3 loop reads CASSVASGGWETQYF. The CDR3 DNA reads TGTGCCAGCAGCGTAGCAAGCGGGGGATGGGAGACCCAGTACTTC.

V gene TRBV5-4 combines with J gene TRBJ2-7, with D tentatively TRBD2 (6 bases). V lost 4 bases, J lost 2 bases, and 10 bases lay in between. The CDR3 contains 13 residues. The V gene's germline CDR1 is SGHNT and CDR2 YYREEE (reference sequence). CDR3 nucleotide sequence: TGTGCCAGCAGCGGCGGGGTAACCTACGAGCAGTACTTC. Translation: CASSGGVTYEQYF.

The gene calls are TRBV29-1 and TRBJ2-7, with a possible D match to TRBD2 (7 bases). Germline assignment: CDR1 SQVTM and CDR2 ANQGSEA. The CDR3 length is 14 residues. Deletions cut 7 bases from V and 5 bases from J, with 21 bases between. In DNA, the CDR3 is TGCAGCGCCTGGGGGGCGGGGGTTCACGACGAGCAGTACTTC. It translates to CSAWGAGVHDEQYF.

In its sample, this clone was seen a few times. This rearrangement joins TRBV21-1 to TRBJ1-2; the table assigns TRBD1, which was not confirmed against the DNA. TRBV21-1 is classified as a pseudogene. The CDR3 has 15 residues. The CDR3 DNA is TGTGCCAGCAGCAAAAGGGAGACAGGGGATGGGGGCTACACCTTC. It specifies CASSKRETGDGGYTF.

The gene calls are TRBV27 and TRBJ2-4; 11 bases are shared with TRBD1. Germline CDR1 MNHEY, CDR2 SMNVEV (reference sequence). The CDR3 totals 17 residues. With V trimmed by 4 bases and J by 7 bases, 12 bases remained unmatched. In DNA form, the CDR3 reads TGTGCCAGCAGTTCGAATTTCCGGGACAGGGGGTTCAACATTCAGTACTTC. It translates to CASSSNFRDRGFNIQYF.

The chain carries TRBV5-5 and TRBJ2-1, with TRBD2 matching over 8 bases. With V trimmed by 0 bases and J by 5 bases, 4 bases remained unmatched. The CDR3 covers 15 residues. Germline V gene sequence: CDR1 SGHKS, CDR2 YYEKEE (reference sequence). CDR3 sequence: CASSLVRGAHNEQFF. The CDR3 nucleotides are TGTGCCAGCAGCTTGGTGCGGGGGGCACACAATGAGCAGTTCTTC.

The V and J genes are TRBV7-2 and TRBJ2-1; D is unresolved. Between the trimmed V and J ends, which lost 3 bases and 9 bases, there was a span of 9 bases. Germline V gives CDR1 SGHTA, CDR2 FQGNSA. The CDR3 covers 12 residues. CDR3 coding DNA: TGTGCCAGCAGCTTGGTCTGGAGTGAGCAGTTCTTC. This sequence encodes CASSLVWSEQFF.

The rearrangement links TRBV2 to TRBJ1-5; 10 nucleotides line up with TRBD1. This CDR3 comprises 17 residues. V trimming: 7 bases; J trimming: 4 bases; junction bases outside the gene matches: 13. The germline gives CDR1 SNHLY, CDR2 FYNNEI. CDR3 DNA sequence: TGTGCCAGCACCCTAAGTTGGGACAGGGGTCAGAATCAGCCCCAGCATTTT. This sequence encodes CASTLSWDRGQNQPQHF.

The chain has TRBV4-1 and TRBJ2-5, with TRBD1 matching 7 bases. The V segment lost 2 bases and the J segment 1 base; nucleotides outside the gene matches: 10. The CDR3 totals 17 residues. Germline V CDR1 and CDR2: MGHRA, YSYEKL. CDR3 bases: TGCGCCAGCAGCCAACCCCGACAGGGAGAAGCCCAAGAGACCCAGTACTTC. Residues: CASSQPRQGEAQETQYF.